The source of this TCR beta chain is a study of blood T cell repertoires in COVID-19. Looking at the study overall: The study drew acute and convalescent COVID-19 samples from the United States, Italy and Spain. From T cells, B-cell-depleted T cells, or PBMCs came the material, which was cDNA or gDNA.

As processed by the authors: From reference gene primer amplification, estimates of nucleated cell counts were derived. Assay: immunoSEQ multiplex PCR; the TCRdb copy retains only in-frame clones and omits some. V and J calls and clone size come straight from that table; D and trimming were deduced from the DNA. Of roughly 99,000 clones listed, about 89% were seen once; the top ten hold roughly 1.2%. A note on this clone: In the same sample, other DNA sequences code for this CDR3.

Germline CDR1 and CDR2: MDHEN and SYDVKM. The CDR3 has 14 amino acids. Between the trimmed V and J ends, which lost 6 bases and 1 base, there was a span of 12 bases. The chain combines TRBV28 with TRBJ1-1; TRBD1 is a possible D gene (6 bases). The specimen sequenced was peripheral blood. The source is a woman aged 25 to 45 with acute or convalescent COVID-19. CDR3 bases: TGTGCCAGCAGAAGCCAAGGGGGGAACACTGAAGCTTTCTTT. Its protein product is CASRSQGGNTEAFF.